The clone carrying this T cell receptor beta chain was recorded many times. What was amplified from RNA transcripts were TCR beta CDR3 regions. The HTBI set primed first-round TCR CDR3 RT-PCR. Via MiXCR, TCRdb re-called the multiplex PCR reads, giving one row per CDR3 protein. The sample shows around 450,000 distinct CDR3 sequences, approximately 13% of them seen only once. The CDR3 runs 13 residues. V dropped 5 bases and J dropped 5 bases, with 15 bases sitting between them. CDR1 and CDR2 from the germline V gene are DFQATT and SNEGSKA (reference sequence). The record originates from a study of T cells in Graves' hyperthyroidism and ophthalmopathy.

This chain uses TRBV20-1 with TRBJ1-1; D is perhaps TRBD1 (6 bases). The sample consisted of blood. The sequence derives from a woman in her late teens or twenties with Graves' hyperthyroidism. The CDR3 DNA reads as TGCAGTGCTGGGAGGGGGGGCTATACTGAAGCTTTCTTT. This encodes CSAGRGGYTEAFF.